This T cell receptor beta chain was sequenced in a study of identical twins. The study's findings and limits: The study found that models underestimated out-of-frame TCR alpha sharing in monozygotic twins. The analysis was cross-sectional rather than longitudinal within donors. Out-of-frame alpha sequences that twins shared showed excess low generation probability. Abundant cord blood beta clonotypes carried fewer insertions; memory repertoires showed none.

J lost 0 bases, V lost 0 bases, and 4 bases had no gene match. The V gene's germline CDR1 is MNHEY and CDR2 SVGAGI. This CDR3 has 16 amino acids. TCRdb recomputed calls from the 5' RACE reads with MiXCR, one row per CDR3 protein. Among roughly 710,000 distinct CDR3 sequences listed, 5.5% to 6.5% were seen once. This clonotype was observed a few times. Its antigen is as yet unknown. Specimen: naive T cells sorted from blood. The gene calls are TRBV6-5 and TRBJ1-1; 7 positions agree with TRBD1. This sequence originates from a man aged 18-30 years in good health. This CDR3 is CASSYSAGTVNTEAFF. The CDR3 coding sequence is TGTGCCAGCAGTTACTCGGCAGGGACAGTGAACACTGAAGCTTTCTTT.